The entry below gives a single T cell receptor beta chain sequence along with its context. This record comes from a study of identical twins. MiXCR, applied by TCRdb to the 5' RACE reads, yields one record per CDR3 protein. The profile shows hundreds of thousands of distinct CDR3 sequences, roughly 24% of them singletons. This CDR3 region has 17 residues. The data also belong to a second study, concerning T cells expressing NK-cell markers.

The TCR comes from a young woman in good health. The chain joins TRBV21-1 to TRBJ1-1; the table's D call TRBD1 went unverified against the DNA. TRBV21-1 is listed as a pseudogene. Sequencing used CD4+ T cells sorted from blood. CDR3 region: CASSKRPLAGGNTEAFF. For the CDR3, the DNA is TGTGCCAGCAGCAAAAGACCCCTGGCGGGGGGAAACACTGAAGCTTTCTTT.